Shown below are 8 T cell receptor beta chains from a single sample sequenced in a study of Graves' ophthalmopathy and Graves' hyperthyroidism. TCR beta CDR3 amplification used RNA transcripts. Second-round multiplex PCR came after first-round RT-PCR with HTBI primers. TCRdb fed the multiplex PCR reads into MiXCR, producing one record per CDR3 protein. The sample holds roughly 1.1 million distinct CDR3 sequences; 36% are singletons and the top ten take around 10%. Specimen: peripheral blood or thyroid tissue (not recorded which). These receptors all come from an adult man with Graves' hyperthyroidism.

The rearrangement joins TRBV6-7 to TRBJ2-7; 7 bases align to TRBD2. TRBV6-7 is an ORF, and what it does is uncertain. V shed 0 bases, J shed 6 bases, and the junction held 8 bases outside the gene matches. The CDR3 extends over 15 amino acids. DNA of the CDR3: TGTGCCAGCAGTTACTCGGGCGGGAGTTACCCCGAGCAGTACTTC. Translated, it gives CASSYSGGSYPEQYF.

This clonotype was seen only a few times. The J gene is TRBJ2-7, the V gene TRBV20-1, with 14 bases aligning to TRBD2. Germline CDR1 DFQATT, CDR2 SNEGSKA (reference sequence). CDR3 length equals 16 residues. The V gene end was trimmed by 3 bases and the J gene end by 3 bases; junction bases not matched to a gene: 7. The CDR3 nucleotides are TGCAGTGCTAGCGGGACTAGCGGGAGCGCGGACTACGAGCAGTACTTC. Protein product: CSASGTSGSADYEQYF.

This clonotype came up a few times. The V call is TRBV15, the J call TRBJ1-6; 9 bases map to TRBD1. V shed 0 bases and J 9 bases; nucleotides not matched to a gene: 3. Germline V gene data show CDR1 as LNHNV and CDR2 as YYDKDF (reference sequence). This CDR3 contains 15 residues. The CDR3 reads CATSRDTGGGSPLHF. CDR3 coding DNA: TGTGCCACCAGCAGAGACACAGGGGGCGGTTCACCCCTCCACTTT.

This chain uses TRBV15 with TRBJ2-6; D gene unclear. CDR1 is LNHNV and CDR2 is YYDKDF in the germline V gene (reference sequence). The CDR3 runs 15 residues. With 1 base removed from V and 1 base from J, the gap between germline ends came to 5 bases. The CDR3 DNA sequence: TGTGCCACCAGCAGAGTAGAGTCTGGGGCCAACGTCCTGACTTTC. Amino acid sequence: CATSRVESGANVLTF. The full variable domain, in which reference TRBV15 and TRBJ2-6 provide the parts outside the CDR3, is DAMVIQNPRYQVTQFGKPVTLSCSQTLNHNVMYWYQQKSSQAPKLLFHYYDKDFNNEADTPDNFQSRRPNTSFCFLDIRSPGLGDTAMYLCATSRVESGANVLTFGAGSRLTVL.

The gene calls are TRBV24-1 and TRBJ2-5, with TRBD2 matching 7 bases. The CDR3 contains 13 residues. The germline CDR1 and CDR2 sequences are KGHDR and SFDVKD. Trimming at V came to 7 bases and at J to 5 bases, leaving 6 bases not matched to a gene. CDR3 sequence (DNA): TGTGCCACCAGCCCGATGCGGGAGGAGACCCAGTACTTC. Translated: CATSPMREETQYF.

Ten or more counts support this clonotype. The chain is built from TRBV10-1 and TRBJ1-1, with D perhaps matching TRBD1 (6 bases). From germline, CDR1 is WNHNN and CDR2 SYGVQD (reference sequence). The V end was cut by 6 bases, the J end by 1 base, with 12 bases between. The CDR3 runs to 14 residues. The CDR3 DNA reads TGCGCCAGCAGCGGTGGACAGCCGAACACTGAAGCTTTCTTT. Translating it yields CASSGGQPNTEAFF.

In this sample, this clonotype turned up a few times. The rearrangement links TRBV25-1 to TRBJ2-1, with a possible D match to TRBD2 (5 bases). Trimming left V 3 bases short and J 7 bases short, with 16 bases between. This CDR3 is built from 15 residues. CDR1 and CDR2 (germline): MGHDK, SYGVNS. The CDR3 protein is CASSDPADWRNEQFF. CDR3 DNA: TGTGCCAGCAGTGATCCCGCGGACTGGAGGAATGAGCAGTTCTTC.

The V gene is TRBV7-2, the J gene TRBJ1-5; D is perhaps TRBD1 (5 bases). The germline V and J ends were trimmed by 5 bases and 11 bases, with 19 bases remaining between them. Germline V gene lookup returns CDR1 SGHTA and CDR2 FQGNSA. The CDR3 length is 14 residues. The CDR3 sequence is CASSLGLAGETQHF. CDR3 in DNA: TGTGCCAGCAGCCTGGGACTAGCGGGAGAGACCCAGCATTTT. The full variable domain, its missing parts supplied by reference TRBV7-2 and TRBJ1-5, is GAGVSQSPSNKVTEKGKDVELRCDPISGHTALYWYRQSLGQGLEFLIYFQGNSAPDKSGLPSDRFSAERTGGSVSTLTIQRTQQEDSAVYLCASSLGLAGETQHFGDGTRLSIL.